The 18 T cell receptor beta chains below come from one sample, sequenced in a study of blood T cell repertoires in COVID-19. Sequencing used immunoSEQ multiplex PCR; TCRdb keeps in-frame clones, though not all of them. The sample includes around 150,000 clones, roughly four fifths seen only once; the top ten take approximately 21%. Sequenced input: peripheral blood. These receptors were obtained from a woman older than 75 with acute or convalescent COVID-19.

The rearrangement uses TRBV30 and TRBJ1-4, with D perhaps TRBD1 (6 bases). The germline gives CDR1 GTSNPN, CDR2 SVGIG (reference sequence). V lost 5 bases and J lost 5, with 15 bases in between. The CDR3 sequence is 14 residues long. The CDR3 here is CAWSPGTLNEKLFF. Here the CDR3 DNA reads TGTGCCTGGTCCCCCGGGACACTAAATGAAAAACTGTTTTTT.

The V gene is TRBV5-1, the J gene TRBJ1-2, with D perhaps TRBD1 (6 bases). Germline loops: CDR1 SGHRS, CDR2 YFSETQ. V lost 4 bases, J lost 8 bases, and 18 bases lay in between. The CDR3 has 14 amino acids. CDR3 loop: CASSIQGGIYGYTF. CDR3 in DNA: TGCGCCAGCAGCATACAGGGTGGAATCTACGGCTACACCTTC.

This clone was recorded only once. The chain recombines TRBV2 with TRBJ2-7; 9 bases agree with TRBD2. Germline V lookup: CDR1 SNHLY, CDR2 FYNNEI. Unmatched junction bases numbered 2, after V lost 7 bases and J lost 4 bases. This CDR3 has 12 residues. The CDR3 DNA reads as TGTGCCAGCAAGCGGGAGGCGTACGAGCAGTACTTC. It yields the protein CASKREAYEQYF.

The chain links TRBV5-8 to TRBJ1-2, with TRBD1 matching 9 bases. V gave up 4 bases and J gave up 4 bases; unmatched junction bases: 8. The CDR3 is 15 amino acids. Germline values: CDR1 SGHTS, CDR2 YDEGEE. The DNA for the CDR3 is TGTGCCAGCAGCGGCGGGACAGGGAGGGCCTATGGCTACACCTTC. It translates to CASSGGTGRAYGYTF.

The chain couples TRBV19 to TRBJ2-1; a weak D match, TRBD2 (7 bases). The ends were cut back, 3 bases at V and 7 bases at J, with 19 bases in the middle. The CDR3 has 16 amino acids. Germline V gives CDR1 LNHDA, CDR2 SQIVND (reference sequence). This CDR3 reads CASSMGGQGNLNEQFF. In nucleotides, the CDR3 is TGTGCCAGTAGTATGGGGGGGCAGGGCAACTTAAATGAGCAGTTCTTC.

CDR3 amino acids: CASSRSGKGSYEQYF. The DNA for the CDR3 is TGTGCCAGCAGCCGAAGCGGGAAGGGATCCTACGAGCAGTACTTC. This chain links TRBV5-4 with TRBJ2-7; 7 bases fit TRBD2. The CDR3 runs to 15 residues. Germline V lookup: CDR1 SGHNT, CDR2 YYREEE (reference sequence). Trimming cost V 4 bases and J 1 base; bases outside gene matches: 8.

The chain uses TRBV6-1 and TRBJ1-4, with D perhaps matching TRBD1 (6 bases). Germline CDR1 MNHNS, CDR2 SASEGT. The germline V and J ends were trimmed by 0 bases and 5 bases, with 16 bases remaining between them. The CDR3 loop spans 17 amino acids. CDR3 DNA sequence: TGTGCCAGCAGTGAAGCAATTCGAGGGGGAAGGAATGAAAAACTGTTTTTT. Encoded protein: CASSEAIRGGRNEKLFF.

This clone was counted a single time. The chain employs TRBV5-1 and TRBJ2-3, with D possibly being TRBD2 (6 bases). Germline V lookup: CDR1 SGHRS, CDR2 YFSETQ. V was trimmed by 5 bases and J by 4 bases, leaving 11 bases between them. The CDR3 has 13 residues. The CDR3 reads CASRRGESDTQYF. The DNA for the CDR3 is TGCGCCAGCAGGCGCGGGGAGTCAGATACGCAGTATTTT.

The V and J genes are TRBV7-9 and TRBJ2-5, with 7 bases that match TRBD2. The CDR3 has 15 amino acids. Per germline, CDR1 SEHNR and CDR2 FQNEAQ (reference sequence). V trimming: 2 bases; J trimming: 5 bases; junction bases outside the gene matches: 8. CDR3 residues: CASSLSARGSETQYF. The CDR3 region has the DNA TGTGCCAGCAGCTTATCCGCCCGCGGGAGCGAGACCCAGTACTTC.

Here the CDR3 DNA reads TGTGCCAGCAGCCAAGGAGGGGAGGCGGACCCCTCCTACGAGCAGTACTTC. The encoded protein is CASSQGGEADPSYEQYF. The chain links TRBV3-1 (or the pseudogene TRBV3-2) to TRBJ2-7; D perhaps matches TRBD2 (6 bases). Trimming took 1 base from V and 0 from J, leaving 16 bases between them. The CDR3 length is 17 residues. Germline V CDR1 and CDR2: LGHDT, YNNKEL (reference sequence).

The chain couples TRBV30 to TRBJ1-2; the D gene is possibly TRBD1 (5 bases). The V end was cut by 4 bases, the J end by 0 bases, with 15 bases between. The CDR3 is 15 amino acids. From germline, CDR1 is GTSNPN and CDR2 SVGIG (reference sequence). The CDR3 nucleotides are TGTGCCTGGACCCTTCGTAGGGGCTCTAACTATGGCTACACCTTC. It is translated as CAWTLRRGSNYGYTF.

This chain links TRBV19 with TRBJ2-1, with 10 bases matching TRBD2. The CDR3 spans 17 residues. V shed 2 bases and J 7 bases; nucleotides not matched to a gene: 11. Germline lookup yields CDR1 LNHDA and CDR2 SQIVND (reference sequence). The CDR3 DNA sequence: TGTGCCAGTAGTATACTTGGGGAAAAGCGGGAGGGAAATGAGCAGTTCTTC. Amino acids: CASSILGEKREGNEQFF.

The J gene is TRBJ1-4, the V gene TRBV2; D not certain. The CDR3 runs to 14 residues. Germline-derived CDR1 and CDR2 are SNHLY and FYNNEI. V lost 5 bases to trimming and J lost 7 bases, with 14 bases between them. This CDR3 reads CASSTEGWGEKLFF. DNA for the CDR3: TGTGCCAGCAGTACGGAGGGCTGGGGTGAAAAACTGTTTTTT.

The V call is TRBV5-4, the J call TRBJ1-1; no reliable D call. This CDR3 has 14 amino acids. V lost 1 base and J 0 bases, leaving 7 bases between the germline ends. Germline V gene data show CDR1 as SGHNT and CDR2 as YYREEE (reference sequence). The CDR3 here is CASSLSGMNTEAFF. CDR3 in DNA: TGTGCCAGCAGCTTGTCGGGGATGAACACTGAAGCTTTCTTT.

The V and J genes are TRBV14 and TRBJ2-7, with TRBD1 matching over 7 bases. Losses at the gene ends were 5 bases for V and 3 bases for J; bases not matched to a gene: 10. This CDR3 has 15 amino acids. Looked up from germline, CDR1 is SGHDN and CDR2 is FVKESK. This CDR3 reads CASSEGTYRGYEQYF. The CDR3 coding sequence is TGTGCCAGCAGCGAAGGAACGTACAGGGGCTACGAGCAGTACTTC.

CDR3 DNA: TGTGCCAGCAGCTTGGTTACTAGCTGGACCGGGGAGCTGTTTTTT. Protein: CASSLVTSWTGELFF. The chain couples TRBV5-8 to TRBJ2-2; a weak D match, TRBD2 (6 bases). Trimming removed 0 bases from V and 5 bases from J, with 11 bases in between. Germline CDR1 and CDR2: SGHTS and YDEGEE. The CDR3 spans 15 residues.

This chain uses TRBV5-1 with TRBJ2-2; no clear D gene. CDR1 SGHRS and CDR2 YFSETQ come from the germline V gene. V was cut by 6 bases and J by 6 bases, with 21 bases left in between. The CDR3 is 16 amino acids. CDR3 sequence (DNA): TGCGCCAGCACCCCTACCGATATCGGTTTGCCCGGGGAGCTGTTTTTT. Translating it yields CASTPTDIGLPGELFF.

The chain recombines TRBV4-3 with TRBJ2-1; 10 bases map to TRBD2. The germline V gene has CDR1 LGHNA and CDR2 YSLEER. V dropped 3 bases and J dropped 3; count of bases not matched to a gene: 5. This CDR3 comprises 16 residues. In DNA form, the CDR3 reads TGCGCCAGCAGCCAGGGGACTAGCGATTACTACAATGAGCAGTTCTTC. Translated, it gives CASSQGTSDYYNEQFF.